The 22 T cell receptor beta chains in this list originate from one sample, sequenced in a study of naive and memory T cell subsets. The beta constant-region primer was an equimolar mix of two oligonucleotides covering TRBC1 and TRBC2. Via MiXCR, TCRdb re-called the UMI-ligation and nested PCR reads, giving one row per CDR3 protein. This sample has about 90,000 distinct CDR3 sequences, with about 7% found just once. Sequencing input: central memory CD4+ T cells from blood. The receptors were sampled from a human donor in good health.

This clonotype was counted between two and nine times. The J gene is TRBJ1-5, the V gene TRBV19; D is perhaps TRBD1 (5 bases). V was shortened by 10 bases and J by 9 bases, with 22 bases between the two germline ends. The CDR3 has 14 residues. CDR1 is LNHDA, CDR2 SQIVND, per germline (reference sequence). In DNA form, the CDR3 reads TGTGCCACCACGAAGGGGACGCTTGGGGGGCCCCAGCATTTT. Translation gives CATTKGTLGGPQHF.

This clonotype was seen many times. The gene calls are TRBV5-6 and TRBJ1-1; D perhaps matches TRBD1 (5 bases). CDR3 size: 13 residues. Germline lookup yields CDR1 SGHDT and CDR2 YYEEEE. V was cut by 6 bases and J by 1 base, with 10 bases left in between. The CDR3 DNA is TGTGCCAGCATGCTCAGGGCGAACACTGAAGCTTTCTTT. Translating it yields CASMLRANTEAFF.

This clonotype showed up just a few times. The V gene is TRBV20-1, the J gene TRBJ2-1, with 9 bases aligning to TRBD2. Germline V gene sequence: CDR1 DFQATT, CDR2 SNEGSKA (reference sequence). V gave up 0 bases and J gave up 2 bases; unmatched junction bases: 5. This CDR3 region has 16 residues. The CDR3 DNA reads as TGCAGTGCTAGAGATCATGCGGGAGGGGCCTACAATGAGCAGTTCTTC. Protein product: CSARDHAGGAYNEQFF.

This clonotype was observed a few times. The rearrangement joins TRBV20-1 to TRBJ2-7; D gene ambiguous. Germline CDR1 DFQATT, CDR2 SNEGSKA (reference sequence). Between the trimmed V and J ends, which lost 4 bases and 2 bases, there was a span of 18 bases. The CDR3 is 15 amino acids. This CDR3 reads CSAKGSVGRPYEQYF. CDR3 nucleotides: TGCAGTGCTAAGGGCTCCGTGGGTCGGCCCTACGAGCAGTACTTC.

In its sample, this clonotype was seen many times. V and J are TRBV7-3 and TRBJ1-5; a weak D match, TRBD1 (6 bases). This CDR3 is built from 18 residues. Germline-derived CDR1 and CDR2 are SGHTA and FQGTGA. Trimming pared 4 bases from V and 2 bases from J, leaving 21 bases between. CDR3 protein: CASSSQVGGAKCNQPQHF. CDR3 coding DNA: TGTGCCAGCAGCTCCCAGGTGGGGGGCGCGAAGTGCAATCAGCCCCAGCATTTT.

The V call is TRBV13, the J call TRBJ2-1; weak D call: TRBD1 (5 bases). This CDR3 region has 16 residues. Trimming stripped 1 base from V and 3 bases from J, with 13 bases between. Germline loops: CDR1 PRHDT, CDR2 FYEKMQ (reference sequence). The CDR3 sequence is CASSLARDRGYNEQFF. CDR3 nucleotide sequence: TGTGCCAGCAGCTTAGCCCGAGATAGGGGCTACAATGAGCAGTTCTTC.

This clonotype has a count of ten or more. CDR3 region: CASKPHFLAGGSDEQFF. The CDR3 DNA sequence: TGTGCCAGCAAGCCCCATTTCCTAGCGGGAGGGAGCGATGAGCAGTTCTTC. This sequence joins TRBV6-6 and TRBJ2-1; 12 bases map to TRBD2. The germline CDR1 and CDR2 sequences are MNHNY and SVGAGI (reference sequence). There are 17 residues in the CDR3. Trimming removed 7 bases from V and 8 bases from J; junction bases left unmatched: 15.

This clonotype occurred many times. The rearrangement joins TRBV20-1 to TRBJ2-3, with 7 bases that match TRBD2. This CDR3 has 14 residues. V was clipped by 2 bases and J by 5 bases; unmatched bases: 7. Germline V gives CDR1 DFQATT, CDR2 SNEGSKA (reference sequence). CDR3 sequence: CSARQRPGGDTQYF. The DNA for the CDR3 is TGCAGTGCTAGACAACGGCCGGGAGGAGATACGCAGTATTTT.

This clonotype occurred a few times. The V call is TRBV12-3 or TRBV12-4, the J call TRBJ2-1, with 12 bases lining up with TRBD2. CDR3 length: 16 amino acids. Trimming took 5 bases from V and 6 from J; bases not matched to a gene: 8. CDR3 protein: CASSDLLAGGPNEQFF. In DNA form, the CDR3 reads TGTGCCAGCAGTGACCTCCTAGCGGGAGGGCCCAATGAGCAGTTCTTC.

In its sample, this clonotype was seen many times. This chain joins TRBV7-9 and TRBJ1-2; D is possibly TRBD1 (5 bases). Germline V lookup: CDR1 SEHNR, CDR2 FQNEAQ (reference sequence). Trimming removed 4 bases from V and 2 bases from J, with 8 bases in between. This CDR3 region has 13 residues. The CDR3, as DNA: TGTGCCAGCAGCTCAGGGAGAAACTATGGCTACACCTTC. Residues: CASSSGRNYGYTF.

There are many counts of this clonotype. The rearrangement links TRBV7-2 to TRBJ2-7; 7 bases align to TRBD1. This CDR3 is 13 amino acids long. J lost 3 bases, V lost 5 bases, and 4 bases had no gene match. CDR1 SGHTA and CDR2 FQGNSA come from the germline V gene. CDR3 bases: TGTGCCAGCAGCCAGCGACAGGGCTACGAGCAGTACTTC. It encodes CASSQRQGYEQYF.

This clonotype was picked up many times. CDR3 DNA sequence: TGTGCCAGCAGCCAAGCGGTACAGGGGCGTAATGAAAAACTGTTTTTT. Residues: CASSQAVQGRNEKLFF. This chain joins TRBV4-2 and TRBJ1-4; 7 positions match TRBD1. The trim removed 1 base at V and 4 bases at J, leaving 6 bases unmatched. The CDR3 runs 16 residues. Germline-derived CDR1 and CDR2 are LGHNA and YNFKEQ.

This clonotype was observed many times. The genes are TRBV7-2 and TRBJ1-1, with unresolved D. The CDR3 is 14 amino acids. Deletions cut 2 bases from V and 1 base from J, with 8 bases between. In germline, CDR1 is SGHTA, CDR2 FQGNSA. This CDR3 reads CASSLLSGNTEAFF. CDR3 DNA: TGTGCCAGCAGCTTATTATCAGGGAACACTGAAGCTTTCTTT.

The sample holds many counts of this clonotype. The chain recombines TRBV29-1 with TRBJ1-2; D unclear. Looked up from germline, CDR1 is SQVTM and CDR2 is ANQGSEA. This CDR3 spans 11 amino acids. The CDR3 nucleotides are TGCACAATCGGGAGCGACTATGGCTACACCTTC. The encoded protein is CTIGSDYGYTF. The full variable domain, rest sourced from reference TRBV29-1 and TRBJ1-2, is SAVISQKPSRDICQRGTSLTIQCQVDSQVTMMFWYRQQPGQSLTLIATANQGSEATYESGFVIDKFPISRPNLTFSTLTVSNMSPEDSSIYLCTIGSDYGYTFGSGTRLTVV.

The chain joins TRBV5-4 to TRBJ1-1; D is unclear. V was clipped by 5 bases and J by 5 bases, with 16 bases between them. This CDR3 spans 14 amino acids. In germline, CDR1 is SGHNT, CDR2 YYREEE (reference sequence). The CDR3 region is CASSTQTVGTEAFF. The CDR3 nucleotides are TGTGCCAGCAGTACGCAAACGGTGGGGACTGAAGCTTTCTTT.

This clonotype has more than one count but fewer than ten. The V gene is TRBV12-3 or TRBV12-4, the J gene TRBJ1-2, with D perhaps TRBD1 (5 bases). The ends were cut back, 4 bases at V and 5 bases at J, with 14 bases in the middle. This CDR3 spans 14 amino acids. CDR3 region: CASSWAGRDYGYTF. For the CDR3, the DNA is TGTGCCAGCAGTTGGGCGGGCAGGGATTATGGCTACACCTTC.

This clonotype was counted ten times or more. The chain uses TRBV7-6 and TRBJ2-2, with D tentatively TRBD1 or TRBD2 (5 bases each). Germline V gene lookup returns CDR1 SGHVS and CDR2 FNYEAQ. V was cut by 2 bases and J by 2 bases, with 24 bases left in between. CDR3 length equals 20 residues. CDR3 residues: CASSLRGARPNFPNTGELFF. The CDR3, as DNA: TGTGCCAGCAGCTTAAGAGGGGCGAGACCCAACTTTCCCAACACCGGGGAGCTGTTTTTT. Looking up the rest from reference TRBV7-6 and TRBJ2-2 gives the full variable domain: GAGVSQSPRYKVTKRGQDVALRCDPISGHVSLYWYRQALGQGPEFLTYFNYEAQQDKSGLPNDRFSAERPEGSISTLTIQRTEQRDSAMYRCASSLRGARPNFPNTGELFFGEGSRLTVL.

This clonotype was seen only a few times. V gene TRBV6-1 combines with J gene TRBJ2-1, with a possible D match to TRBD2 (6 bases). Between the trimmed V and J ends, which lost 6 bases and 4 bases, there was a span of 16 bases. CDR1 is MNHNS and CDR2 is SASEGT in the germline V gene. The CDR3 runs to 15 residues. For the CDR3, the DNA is TGTGCCAGCAGGGCCGGAGGTAGCGGATACAATGAGCAGTTCTTC. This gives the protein CASRAGGSGYNEQFF.

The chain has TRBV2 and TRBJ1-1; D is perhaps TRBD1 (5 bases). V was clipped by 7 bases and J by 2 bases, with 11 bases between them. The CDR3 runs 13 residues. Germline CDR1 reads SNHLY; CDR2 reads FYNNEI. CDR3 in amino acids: CASTKGLNTEAFF. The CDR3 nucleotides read TGTGCCAGCACTAAGGGGCTTAACACTGAAGCTTTCTTT.

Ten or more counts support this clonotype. The CDR3, as DNA: TGCAGTGCTAGAGTTTCGGGATGGGGTGACAATCAGCCCCAGCATTTT. Protein sequence: CSARVSGWGDNQPQHF. The chain uses TRBV20-1 and TRBJ1-5; D unclear. The CDR3 is 16 amino acids. From germline, CDR1 is DFQATT and CDR2 SNEGSKA (reference sequence). The germline V and J ends were trimmed by 1 base and 3 bases, with 16 bases remaining between them.

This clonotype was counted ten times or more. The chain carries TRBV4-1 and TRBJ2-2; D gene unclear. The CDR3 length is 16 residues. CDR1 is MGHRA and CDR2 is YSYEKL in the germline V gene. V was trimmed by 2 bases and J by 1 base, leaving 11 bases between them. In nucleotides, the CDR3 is TGCGCCAGCAGCCAACTGACACACCGGAACACCGGGGAGCTGTTTTTT. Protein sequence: CASSQLTHRNTGELFF.

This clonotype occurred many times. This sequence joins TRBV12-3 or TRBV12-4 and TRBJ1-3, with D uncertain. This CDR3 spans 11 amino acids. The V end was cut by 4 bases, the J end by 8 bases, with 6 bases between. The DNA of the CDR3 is TGTGCCAGCAGTTACGTCGACACCATATATTTT. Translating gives CASSYVDTIYF.